This TCR beta chain was found in a study of beta chain features in type 1 diabetes. Averaging roughly 120 mL, one heparinised blood draw came from each individual donor. In the case of this clone: Its specificity is not known.

The V end was cut by 6 bases, the J end by 6 bases, with 17 bases between. Germline V lookup: CDR1 MNHEY, CDR2 SVGAGI. This CDR3 spans 15 amino acids. The whole isolated RNA underwent reverse transcription, so sequencing captured expressed TCRB transcripts. The assay was immunoSEQ multiplex PCR, and TCRdb's table has in-frame clones only and misses some. This sample has 200,000 to 250,000 clones, with 9% to 10% found just once. Study-wide points: A closer apparent resemblance between naive, central memory and Treg TCRB repertoires was seen in patients than in healthy donors.

The sequencing input was naive CD4+ T cells from blood. V and J are TRBV6-5 and TRBJ1-4; no clear D gene. The sequence came from a woman between 18 and 29 years old in good health. This CDR3 reads CASSLGRQPHEKLFF. The CDR3 DNA reads TGTGCCAGCAGCCTGGGCCGCCAGCCCCATGAAAAACTGTTTTTT.